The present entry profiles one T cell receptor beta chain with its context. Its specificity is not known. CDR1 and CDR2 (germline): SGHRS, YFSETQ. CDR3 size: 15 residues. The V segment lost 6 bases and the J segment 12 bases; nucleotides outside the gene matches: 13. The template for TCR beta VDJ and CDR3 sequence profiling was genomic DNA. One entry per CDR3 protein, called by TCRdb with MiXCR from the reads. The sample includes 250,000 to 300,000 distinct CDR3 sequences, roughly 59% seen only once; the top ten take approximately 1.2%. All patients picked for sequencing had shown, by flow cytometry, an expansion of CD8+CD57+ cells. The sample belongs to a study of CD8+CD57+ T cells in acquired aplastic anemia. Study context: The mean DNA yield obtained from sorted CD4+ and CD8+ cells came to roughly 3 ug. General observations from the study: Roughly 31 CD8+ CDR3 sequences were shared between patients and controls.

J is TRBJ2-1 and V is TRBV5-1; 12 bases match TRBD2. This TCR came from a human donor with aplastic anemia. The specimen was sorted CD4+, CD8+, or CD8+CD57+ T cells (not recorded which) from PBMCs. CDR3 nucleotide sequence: TGCGCCAGCAAGACTAGCGGGAGCAGCCCAGATACGCAGTTCTTC. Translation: CASKTSGSSPDTQFF.